Sequencing of this TCR beta chain was carried out in a study of T cell responses to AZD1222 COVID-19 vaccine. The ends lost 3 bases at V and 7 bases at J; junction bases unmatched: 11. The CDR3 runs to 16 residues. Germline V gives CDR1 SGHRS, CDR2 YFSETQ. Only in-frame clones appear in the TCRdb table, and some are missing; sequencing was by immunoSEQ multiplex PCR. The sample holds 140,000 or so clones, about 90% seen once. This chain connects TRBV5-1 to TRBJ1-5; 9 bases are a match to TRBD1. The source is an adult in good health. The specimen was peripheral blood, collected on day 0 of AZD1222 vaccination. The CDR3 is CASSSFPTGGGQPQHF. As DNA, the CDR3 is TGCGCCAGCAGCTCGTTCCCCACAGGGGGCGGGCAGCCCCAGCATTTT.